This TCR beta chain comes out of a study of T cell responses to AZD1222 COVID-19 vaccine. Germline assignment: CDR1 SGHRS and CDR2 YFSETQ. The CDR3 has 12 amino acids. The V gene lost 4 bases and the J gene lost 5 bases, with 9 bases spanning the gap. Findings of the study overall: Only after the peak T cell response were repertoires sampled. Nearly half of spike-specific TCRs reportedly target unmutated variant regions.

Measured with immunoSEQ multiplex PCR; TCRdb has only the in-frame clones, and not every one. The sample has 150,000 to 200,000 clones, approximately 87% seen once; the top ten hold more than 4%. About this clone: Its antigen is unidentified. The sample holds other DNA sequences that translate to the same CDR3.

The chain recombines TRBV5-1 with TRBJ2-5; D remains ambiguous. This receptor was taken from an adult who received the AZD1222 COVID-19 vaccine. The sample in question was peripheral blood, obtained 28 days after the second AZD1222 dose. This chain's CDR3 is CASSPSRETQYF. The DNA of the CDR3 is TGCGCCAGCAGCCCCTCGAGGGAGACCCAGTACTTC.